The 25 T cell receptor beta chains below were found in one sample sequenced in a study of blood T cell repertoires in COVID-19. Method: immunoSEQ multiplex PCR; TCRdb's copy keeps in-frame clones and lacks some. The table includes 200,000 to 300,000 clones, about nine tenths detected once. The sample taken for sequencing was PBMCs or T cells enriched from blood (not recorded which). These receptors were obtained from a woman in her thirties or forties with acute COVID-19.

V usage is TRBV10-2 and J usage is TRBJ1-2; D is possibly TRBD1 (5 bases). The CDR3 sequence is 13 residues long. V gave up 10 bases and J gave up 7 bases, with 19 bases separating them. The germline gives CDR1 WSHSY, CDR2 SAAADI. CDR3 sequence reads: CATQPPQGGGYTF. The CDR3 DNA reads TGCGCCACCCAACCGCCCCAGGGTGGTGGCTACACCTTC.

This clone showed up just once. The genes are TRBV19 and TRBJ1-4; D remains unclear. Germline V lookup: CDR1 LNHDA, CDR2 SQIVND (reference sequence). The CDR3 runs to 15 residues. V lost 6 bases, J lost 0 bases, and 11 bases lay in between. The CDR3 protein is CASRSLQTTNEKLFF. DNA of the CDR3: TGTGCCAGTAGATCCCTTCAGACAACTAATGAAAAACTGTTTTTT. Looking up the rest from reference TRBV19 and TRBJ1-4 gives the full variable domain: DGGITQSPKYLFRKEGQNVTLSCEQNLNHDAMYWYRQDPGQGLRLIYYSQIVNDFQKGDIAEGYSVSREKKESFPLTVTSAQKNPTAFYLCASRSLQTTNEKLFFGSGTQLSVL.

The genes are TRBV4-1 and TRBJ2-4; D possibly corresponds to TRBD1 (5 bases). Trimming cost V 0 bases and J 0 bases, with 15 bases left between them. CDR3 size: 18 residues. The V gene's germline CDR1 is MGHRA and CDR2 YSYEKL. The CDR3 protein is CASSQDPLQGAAKNIQYF. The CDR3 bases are TGCGCCAGCAGCCAAGATCCCCTGCAGGGTGCAGCCAAAAACATTCAGTACTTC.

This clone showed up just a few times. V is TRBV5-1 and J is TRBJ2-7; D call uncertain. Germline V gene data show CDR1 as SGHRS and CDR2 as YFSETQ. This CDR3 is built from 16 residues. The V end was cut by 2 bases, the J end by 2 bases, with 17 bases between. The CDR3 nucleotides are TGCGCCAGCAGCTTCGATCAGGCAGGTGCCCCCTACGAGCAGTACTTC. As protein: CASSFDQAGAPYEQYF. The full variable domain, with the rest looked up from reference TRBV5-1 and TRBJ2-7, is KAGVTQTPRYLIKTRGQQVTLSCSPISGHRSVSWYQQTPGQGLQFLFEYFSETQRNKGNFPGRFSGRQFSNSRSEMNVSTLELGDSALYLCASSFDQAGAPYEQYFGPGTRLTVT.

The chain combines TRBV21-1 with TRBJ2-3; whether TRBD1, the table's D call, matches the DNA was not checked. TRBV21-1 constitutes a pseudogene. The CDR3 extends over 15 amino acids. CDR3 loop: CASSGRDTWGDTQYF. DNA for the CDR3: TGTGCCAGCAGCGGCCGCGACACCTGGGGCGATACGCAGTATTTT.

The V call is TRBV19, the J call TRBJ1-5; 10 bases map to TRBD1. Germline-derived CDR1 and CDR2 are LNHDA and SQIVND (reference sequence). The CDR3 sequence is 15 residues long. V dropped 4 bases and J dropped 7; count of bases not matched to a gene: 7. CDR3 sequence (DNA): TGTGCCAGTAGTACCGGGACAGGGGCTAGGCAGCCCCAGCATTTT. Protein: CASSTGTGARQPQHF.

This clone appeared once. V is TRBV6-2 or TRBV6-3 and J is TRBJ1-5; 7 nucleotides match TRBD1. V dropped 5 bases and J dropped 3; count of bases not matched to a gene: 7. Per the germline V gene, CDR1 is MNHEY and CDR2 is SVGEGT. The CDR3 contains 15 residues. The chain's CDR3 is CASSRTGLDNQPQHF. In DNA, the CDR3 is TGTGCCAGCAGTCGGACAGGACTGGACAATCAGCCCCAGCATTTT.

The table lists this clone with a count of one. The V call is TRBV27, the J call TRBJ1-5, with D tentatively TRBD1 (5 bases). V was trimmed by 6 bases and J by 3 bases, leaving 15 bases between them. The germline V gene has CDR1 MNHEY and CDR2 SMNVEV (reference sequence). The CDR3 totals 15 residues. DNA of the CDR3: TGTGCCAGCAGCGACAGAGGTGTTTACAATCAGCCCCAGCATTTT. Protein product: CASSDRGVYNQPQHF.

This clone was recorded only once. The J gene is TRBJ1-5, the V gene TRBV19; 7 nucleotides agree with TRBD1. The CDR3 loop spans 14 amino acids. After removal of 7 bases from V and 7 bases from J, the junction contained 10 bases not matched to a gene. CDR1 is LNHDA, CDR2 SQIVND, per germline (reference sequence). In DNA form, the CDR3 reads TGTGCCAGTACCTCAGGGGGATCGGGGCAGCCCCAGCATTTT. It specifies CASTSGGSGQPQHF.

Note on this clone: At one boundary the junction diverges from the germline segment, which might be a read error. The CDR3 DNA sequence: TGTGCCAGCAGTCTCCGAGGGAGGGACCATTTT. Its protein is CASSLRGRDHF. The chain joins TRBV12-3 or TRBV12-4 to TRBJ1-3, with D tentatively TRBD1 (5 bases). The CDR3 covers 11 residues.

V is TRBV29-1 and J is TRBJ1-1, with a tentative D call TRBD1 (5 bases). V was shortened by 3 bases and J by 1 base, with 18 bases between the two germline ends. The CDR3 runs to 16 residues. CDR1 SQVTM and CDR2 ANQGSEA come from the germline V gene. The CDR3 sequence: CSVEGTRAHQNTEAFF. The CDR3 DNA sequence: TGCAGCGTTGAGGGAACCAGGGCCCACCAGAACACTGAAGCTTTCTTT.

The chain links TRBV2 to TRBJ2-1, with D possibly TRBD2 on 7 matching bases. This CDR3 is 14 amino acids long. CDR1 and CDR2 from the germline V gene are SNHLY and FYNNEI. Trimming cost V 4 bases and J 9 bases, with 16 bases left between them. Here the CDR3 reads CASSGLRGAGEQFF. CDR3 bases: TGTGCCAGCAGTGGGCTACGGGGGGCTGGTGAGCAGTTCTTC.

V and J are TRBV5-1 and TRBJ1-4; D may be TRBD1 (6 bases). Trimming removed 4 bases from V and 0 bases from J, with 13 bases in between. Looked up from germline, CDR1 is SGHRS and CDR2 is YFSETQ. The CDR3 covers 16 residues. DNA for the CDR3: TGCGCCAGCAGCCCAGGGACACTCGCAACTAATGAAAAACTGTTTTTT. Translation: CASSPGTLATNEKLFF.

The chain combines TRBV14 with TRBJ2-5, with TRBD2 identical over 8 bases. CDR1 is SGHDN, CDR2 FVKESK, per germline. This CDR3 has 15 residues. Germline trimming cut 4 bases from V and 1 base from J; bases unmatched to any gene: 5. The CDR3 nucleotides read TGTGCCAGCAGCCCCATCAGCGGGGGCCAAGAGACCCAGTACTTC. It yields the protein CASSPISGGQETQYF.

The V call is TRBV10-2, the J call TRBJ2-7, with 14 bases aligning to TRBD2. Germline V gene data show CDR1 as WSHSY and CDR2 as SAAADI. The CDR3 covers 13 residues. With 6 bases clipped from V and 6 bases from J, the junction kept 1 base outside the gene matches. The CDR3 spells CASSGTSGSEQYV. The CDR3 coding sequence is TGCGCCAGCAGCGGGACTAGCGGGAGCGAGCAGTACGTC.

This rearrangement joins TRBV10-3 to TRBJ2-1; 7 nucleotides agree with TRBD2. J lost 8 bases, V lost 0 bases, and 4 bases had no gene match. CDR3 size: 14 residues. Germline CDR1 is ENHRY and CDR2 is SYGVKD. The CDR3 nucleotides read TGTGCCATCAGTGAGTCGGGGCGGGAGCATGAGCAGTTCTTC. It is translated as CAISESGREHEQFF.

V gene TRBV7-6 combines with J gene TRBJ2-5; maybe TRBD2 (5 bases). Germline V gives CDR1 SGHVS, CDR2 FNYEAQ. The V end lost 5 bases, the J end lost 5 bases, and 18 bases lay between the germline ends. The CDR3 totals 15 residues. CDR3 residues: CASSLSPSGWETQYF. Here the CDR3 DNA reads TGTGCCAGCAGCCTATCCCCGTCGGGGTGGGAGACCCAGTACTTC.

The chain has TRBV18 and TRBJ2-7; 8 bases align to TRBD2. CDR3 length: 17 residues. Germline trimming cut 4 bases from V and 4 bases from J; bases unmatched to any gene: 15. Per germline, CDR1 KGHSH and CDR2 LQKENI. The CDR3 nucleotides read TGTGCCAGCTCACTTACCGCCTCTAGCGGGCGCCTGTACGAGCAGTACTTC. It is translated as CASSLTASSGRLYEQYF.

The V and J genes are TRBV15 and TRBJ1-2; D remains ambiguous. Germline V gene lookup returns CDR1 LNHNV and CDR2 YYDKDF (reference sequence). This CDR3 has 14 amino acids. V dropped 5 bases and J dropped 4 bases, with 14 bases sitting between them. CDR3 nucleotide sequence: TGTGCCACCAGCTACGATTCAGGAGGCTATGGCTACACCTTC. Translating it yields CATSYDSGGYGYTF.

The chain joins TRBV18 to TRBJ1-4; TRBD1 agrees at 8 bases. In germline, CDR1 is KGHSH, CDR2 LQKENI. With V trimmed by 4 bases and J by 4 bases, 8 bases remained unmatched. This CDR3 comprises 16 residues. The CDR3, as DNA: TGTGCCAGCTCACTCCTCGGACAGGGCAATAATGAAAAACTGTTTTTT. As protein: CASSLLGQGNNEKLFF.

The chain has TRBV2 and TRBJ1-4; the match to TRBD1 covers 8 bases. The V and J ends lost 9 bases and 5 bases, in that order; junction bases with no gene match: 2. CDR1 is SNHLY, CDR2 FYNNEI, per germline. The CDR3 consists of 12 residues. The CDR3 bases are TGTGCCAGTAACAGGGGGAATGAAAAACTGTTTTTT. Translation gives CASNRGNEKLFF.

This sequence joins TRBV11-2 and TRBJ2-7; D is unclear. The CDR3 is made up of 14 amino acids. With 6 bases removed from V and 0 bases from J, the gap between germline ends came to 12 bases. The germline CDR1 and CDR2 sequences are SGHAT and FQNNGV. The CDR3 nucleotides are TGTGCCAGCAGTCTTCATGGCAGCTCCTACGAGCAGTACGTC. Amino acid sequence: CASSLHGSSYEQYV.

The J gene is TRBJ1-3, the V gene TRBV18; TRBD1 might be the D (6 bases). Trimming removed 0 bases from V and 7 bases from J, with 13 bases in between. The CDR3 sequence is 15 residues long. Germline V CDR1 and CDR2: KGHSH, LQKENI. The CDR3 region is CASSPPNQGSNTIYF. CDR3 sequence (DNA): TGTGCCAGCTCACCACCTAATCAGGGGAGTAACACCATATATTTT.

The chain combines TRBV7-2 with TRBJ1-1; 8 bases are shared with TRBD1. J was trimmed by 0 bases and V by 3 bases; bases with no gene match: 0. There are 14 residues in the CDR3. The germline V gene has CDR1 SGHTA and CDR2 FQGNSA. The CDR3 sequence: CASSLDRVNTEAFF. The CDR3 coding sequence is TGTGCCAGCAGCTTGGACAGGGTGAACACTGAAGCTTTCTTT.

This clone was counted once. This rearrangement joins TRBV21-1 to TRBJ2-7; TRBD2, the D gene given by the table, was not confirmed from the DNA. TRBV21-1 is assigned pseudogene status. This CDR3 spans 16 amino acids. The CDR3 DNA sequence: TGTGCCAGCAGCAAAGAGCCGGGAGACACACCCTACGAGCAGTACGTC. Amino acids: CASSKEPGDTPYEQYV.